The next 30 T cell receptor beta chains were all read from a single sample in a study of blood T cell repertoires in COVID-19. The assay was immunoSEQ multiplex PCR, and TCRdb's table has in-frame clones only and misses some. Here the sample spans under 100,000 clones, approximately 90% being singletons. The sequencing input was peripheral blood. These receptors were taken from a male donor with acute or convalescent COVID-19.

The V call is TRBV19, the J call TRBJ1-2; 7 bases are a match to TRBD1. V was pared by 5 bases and J by 4 bases, with 10 bases of the junction left unmatched. Germline assignment: CDR1 LNHDA and CDR2 SQIVND (reference sequence). The CDR3 is 15 residues long. CDR3 bases: TGTGCCAGTAGTTCCCAGGGGGTGGATAGCTATGGCTACACCTTC. Translated, it gives CASSSQGVDSYGYTF.

The J gene is TRBJ2-3, the V gene TRBV18; 10 positions match TRBD1. Germline CDR1 KGHSH, CDR2 LQKENI. V gave up 4 bases and J gave up 3 bases; unmatched junction bases: 4. The CDR3 consists of 15 residues. The CDR3 DNA reads as TGTGCCAGCTCACTTCCGGGACAGGGGACAGATACGCAGTATTTT. Translating gives CASSLPGQGTDTQYF.

This clone has a handful of counts. Additional DNA sequences in this sample encode the identical CDR3. The chain is built from TRBV19 and TRBJ1-5; 7 bases map to TRBD1. Per germline, CDR1 LNHDA and CDR2 SQIVND (reference sequence). The CDR3 runs to 14 residues. V lost 2 bases to trimming and J lost 4 bases; unmatched junction nucleotides: 2. CDR3 protein: CASSITGANQPQHF. The CDR3 DNA is TGTGCCAGTAGTATAACAGGGGCGAATCAGCCCCAGCATTTT.

This chain joins TRBV5-1 and TRBJ2-2, with TRBD1 identical over 10 bases. Germline-derived CDR1 and CDR2 are SGHRS and YFSETQ. This CDR3 comprises 15 residues. Trimming removed 4 bases from V and 5 bases from J; junction bases left unmatched: 5. The CDR3 DNA sequence: TGCGCCAGCAGCCCCGGACAGGGGGGAACCGGGGAGCTGTTTTTT. Protein: CASSPGQGGTGELFF. Complete variable domain (other parts from reference TRBV5-1 and TRBJ2-2): KAGVTQTPRYLIKTRGQQVTLSCSPISGHRSVSWYQQTPGQGLQFLFEYFSETQRNKGNFPGRFSGRQFSNSRSEMNVSTLELGDSALYLCASSPGQGGTGELFFGEGSRLTVL.

This sequence joins TRBV28 and TRBJ1-1; 11 bases agree with TRBD1. Looked up from germline, CDR1 is MDHEN and CDR2 is SYDVKM. Germline trimming cut 5 bases from V and 0 bases from J; bases unmatched to any gene: 5. CDR3 length: 16 residues. CDR3 in DNA: TGTGCCAGCAGTGTCTGGGGACAGGGGGTGAACACTGAAGCTTTCTTT. Translation gives CASSVWGQGVNTEAFF. The full variable domain, its missing parts supplied by reference TRBV28 and TRBJ1-1, is DVKVTQSSRYLVKRTGEKVFLECVQDMDHENMFWYRQDPGLGLRLIYFSYDVKMKEKGDIPEGYSVSREKKERFSLILESASTNQTSMYLCASSVWGQGVNTEAFFGQGTRLTVV.

In nucleotides, the CDR3 is TGTGCCAGCAGCCCCGCGGGGGGGAGGCAAGCTTTCTTT. It specifies CASSPAGGRQAFF. The rearrangement links TRBV11-3 to TRBJ1-1, with D perhaps matching TRBD1 (5 bases). The V gene's germline CDR1 is SGHNT and CDR2 YENEEA. There are 13 residues in the CDR3. The V gene lost 5 bases and the J gene lost 9 bases, with 16 bases spanning the gap.

The J gene is TRBJ2-5, the V gene TRBV12-3 or TRBV12-4; unclear D gene. Trimming shortened V by 8 bases and J by 1 base, and 8 bases separated the two germline ends. This CDR3 is built from 12 residues. The CDR3: CASVPSQETQYF. The CDR3 DNA reads as TGTGCCAGCGTACCTAGCCAAGAGACCCAGTACTTC.

This chain's CDR3 is CASSPSTQGNEKLFF. CDR3 in DNA: TGTGCCAGCAGCCCATCCACACAGGGAAATGAAAAACTGTTTTTT. This chain joins TRBV5-4 and TRBJ1-4, with D maybe TRBD1 (6 bases). CDR3 length: 15 residues. Germline CDR1 is SGHNT and CDR2 is YYREEE (reference sequence). V dropped 4 bases and J dropped 5 bases, with 15 bases sitting between them.

The chain couples TRBV4-2 to TRBJ1-1; D is ambiguous. Trimming removed 1 base from V and 7 bases from J, with 13 bases in between. CDR1 LGHNA and CDR2 YNFKEQ come from the germline V gene. The CDR3 extends over 14 amino acids. CDR3 in DNA: TGTGCCAGCAGCCAAGTAATGAAGGAGGGTGAAGCTTTCTTT. It translates to CASSQVMKEGEAFF.

V is TRBV24-1 and J is TRBJ2-7, with D tentatively TRBD1 (5 bases). V lost 6 bases, J lost 3 bases, and 11 bases lay in between. Germline lookup yields CDR1 KGHDR and CDR2 SFDVKD. The CDR3 length is 13 residues. CDR3 protein: CATSLSGFYEQYF. In DNA form, the CDR3 reads TGTGCCACCAGTTTGTCAGGGTTCTACGAGCAGTACTTC.

This rearrangement joins TRBV6-5 to TRBJ1-6; TRBD1 agrees at 7 bases. Germline lookup yields CDR1 MNHEY and CDR2 SVGAGI. This CDR3 contains 16 residues. V lost 2 bases to trimming and J lost 6 bases; unmatched junction nucleotides: 7. The CDR3 DNA sequence: TGTGCCAGCAGTTACAGAACAGGGGCGGTTAATTCACCCCTCCACTTT. Encoded protein: CASSYRTGAVNSPLHF.

CDR3 sequence: CASSLGVQNNEQFF. The DNA for the CDR3 is TGTGCCAGCAGCTTAGGTGTTCAGAACAATGAGCAGTTCTTC. This sequence joins TRBV7-8 and TRBJ2-1; D not certain. CDR3 size: 14 residues. Germline V gene lookup returns CDR1 SGHVS and CDR2 FQNEAQ. The V and J ends lost 1 base and 5 bases respectively, with 9 bases between them.

The chain has TRBV6-1 and TRBJ1-2; tentative D call: TRBD1 (6 bases). The CDR3 has 16 residues. Germline V gives CDR1 MNHNS, CDR2 SASEGT. V lost 0 bases to trimming and J lost 3 bases, with 14 bases between them. The CDR3 nucleotides are TGTGCCAGCAGTGAAGCGCTCGCGGGGGGGCACTATGGCTACACCTTC. This translates into CASSEALAGGHYGYTF.

V is TRBV5-6 and J is TRBJ2-7, with 10 nucleotides matching TRBD1. This CDR3 region has 16 residues. CDR1 SGHDT and CDR2 YYEEEE come from the germline V gene. V shed 1 base, J shed 3 bases, and the junction held 7 bases outside the gene matches. The CDR3, as DNA: TGTGCCAGCAGCTTGCTACCGGGACAGGGGAGCTACGAGCAGTACTTC. It encodes CASSLLPGQGSYEQYF.

This clone came up a few times. This chain joins TRBV27 and TRBJ1-1, with 7 bases fitting TRBD1. Per the germline V gene, CDR1 is MNHEY and CDR2 is SMNVEV (reference sequence). The CDR3 totals 20 residues. The V and J ends lost 0 bases and 0 bases, in that order; junction bases with no gene match: 16. CDR3 coding DNA: TGTGCCAGCAGTTTATCCCCTTACAGGGGATTCGGCCTGATGAACACTGAAGCTTTCTTT. Translation gives CASSLSPYRGFGLMNTEAFF.

This chain connects TRBV12-3 or TRBV12-4 to TRBJ2-1; D not resolved. Deletions cut 5 bases from V and 10 bases from J, with 15 bases between. The CDR3 is 13 amino acids. CDR3 sequence: CASSPSGAGEQFF. The DNA of the CDR3 is TGTGCCAGCAGTCCCTCGGGTGCTGGGGAGCAGTTCTTC.

This clone was observed a single time. This chain uses TRBV2 with TRBJ2-1, with 16 bases identical to TRBD2. This CDR3 spans 16 amino acids. Germline-derived CDR1 and CDR2 are SNHLY and FYNNEI. The ends lost 6 bases at V and 8 bases at J; junction bases unmatched: 7. The CDR3, as DNA: TGTGCCAGCAGCCCCGGGACTAGCGGGGGGGACTATGAGCAGTTCTTC. Translated, it gives CASSPGTSGGDYEQFF.

This rearrangement joins TRBV15 to TRBJ1-6; TRBD1 matches at 10 bases. Per the germline V gene, CDR1 is LNHNV and CDR2 is YYDKDF (reference sequence). With V trimmed by 5 bases and J by 10 bases, 5 bases remained unmatched. The CDR3 is 14 residues long. The chain's CDR3 is CATSRGQGNSPLHF. CDR3 DNA sequence: TGTGCCACCAGCCGGGGACAGGGGAACTCACCCCTCCACTTT.

The rearrangement joins TRBV5-1 to TRBJ2-7; possible D gene TRBD1, 5 bases. Germline V CDR1 and CDR2: SGHRS, YFSETQ. Trimming removed 1 base at V and 1 base at J, with 9 bases between. CDR3 length: 14 residues. The CDR3 coding sequence is TGCGCCAGCAGCTTGCAACAGGTATCCTACGAGCAGTACTTC. Translation: CASSLQQVSYEQYF.

This chain uses TRBV7-2 with TRBJ2-2, with D possibly matching TRBD2 (6 bases). Germline values: CDR1 SGHTA, CDR2 FQGNSA. V lost 2 bases and J 9 bases, leaving 13 bases between the germline ends. This CDR3 comprises 14 residues. Here the CDR3 DNA reads TGTGCCAGCAGCTTAAGTGCGGGGTCCAGGGAGCTGTTTTTT. It translates to CASSLSAGSRELFF.

The chain links TRBV30 to TRBJ2-5; D might be TRBD1 (6 bases). CDR1 GTSNPN and CDR2 SVGIG come from the germline V gene (reference sequence). The CDR3 spans 19 residues. Between the trimmed V and J ends, which lost 2 bases and 4 bases, there was a span of 29 bases. CDR3 in amino acids: CAWSPPQGTFSPKGETQYF. The CDR3 coding sequence is TGTGCCTGGAGTCCGCCACAGGGAACTTTCTCCCCCAAAGGAGAGACCCAGTACTTC.

J is TRBJ1-1 and V is TRBV2, with 7 bases fitting TRBD1. V was pared by 10 bases and J by 5 bases, with 10 bases of the junction left unmatched. Per germline, CDR1 SNHLY and CDR2 FYNNEI. The CDR3 spans 13 residues. The CDR3 DNA reads TGTGCCATCGCCAAGGGGGCCCTAACTGAAGCTTTCTTT. This codes for CAIAKGALTEAFF.

The genes are TRBV6-2 or TRBV6-3 and TRBJ2-5, with 12 bases matching TRBD1. Looked up from germline, CDR1 is MNHEY and CDR2 is SVGEGT. Trimming took 2 bases from V and 5 from J; bases not matched to a gene: 15. This CDR3 contains 19 residues. The CDR3 nucleotides read TGTGCCAGCAGTTACCAGTTGGGACAGGGGGCCGTCTGGGGGGAGACCCAGTACTTC. Translated, it gives CASSYQLGQGAVWGETQYF.

This chain uses TRBV9 with TRBJ2-1; tentatively, D is TRBD1 (6 bases). Trimming took off 3 bases at V and 7 bases at J, with 20 bases between the two ends. This CDR3 is 16 amino acids long. The germline V gene encodes CDR1 SGDLS and CDR2 YYNGEE. The CDR3 coding sequence is TGTGCCAGCAGCGCCCTATATCGGACAGATCAGAATGAGCAGTTCTTC. Its protein is CASSALYRTDQNEQFF.

This clone was seen a few times. The V call is TRBV28, the J call TRBJ2-5; weak D call: TRBD2 (5 bases). This CDR3 spans 13 amino acids. Between the trimmed V and J ends, which lost 6 bases and 5 bases, there was a span of 13 bases. Germline lookup yields CDR1 MDHEN and CDR2 SYDVKM. DNA for the CDR3: TGTGCCAGCAGCCCCTCTAGCACGGAGACCCAGTACTTC. This encodes CASSPSSTETQYF.

The chain combines TRBV7-2 with TRBJ2-7; 7 positions match TRBD1. From germline, CDR1 is SGHTA and CDR2 FQGNSA. J lost 2 bases, V lost 1 base, and 8 bases had no gene match. The length of the CDR3 is 16 residues. The CDR3 DNA reads TGTGCCAGCAGCTTAGTTGACAGGGCCAAAGCCTACGAGCAGTACTTC. It is translated as CASSLVDRAKAYEQYF.

The V and J genes are TRBV18 and TRBJ1-1; 7 bases agree with TRBD1. Looked up from germline, CDR1 is KGHSH and CDR2 is LQKENI. Trimming cost V 3 bases and J 2 bases; bases outside gene matches: 6. The CDR3 is 15 residues long. The CDR3 DNA reads as TGTGCCAGCTCACCGCGACAGGGACCCAACACTGAAGCTTTCTTT. Translating it yields CASSPRQGPNTEAFF.

The chain carries TRBV11-1 and TRBJ1-6; the match to TRBD1 covers 11 bases. V was clipped by 5 bases and J by 10 bases; unmatched bases: 10. This CDR3 contains 16 residues. Germline assignment: CDR1 SGHAT and CDR2 FQDESV (reference sequence). The CDR3 here is CASSPRTGGGWSPLHF. DNA for the CDR3: TGTGCCAGCAGCCCCCGGACAGGGGGCGGCTGGTCACCCCTCCACTTT.

This chain uses TRBV28 with TRBJ1-1; the D is unclear. Germline CDR1 and CDR2: MDHEN and SYDVKM. The CDR3 runs 13 residues. V was trimmed by 4 bases and J by 0 bases, leaving 6 bases between them. CDR3 sequence: CASSSLLNTEAFF. The CDR3 DNA is TGTGCCAGCAGTTCACTATTGAACACTGAAGCTTTCTTT.

This chain joins TRBV20-1 and TRBJ1-2; the D is unclear. V was pared by 6 bases and J by 8 bases, with 13 bases between. The CDR3 has 11 residues. Germline CDR1 reads DFQATT; CDR2 reads SNEGSKA (reference sequence). The CDR3 loop reads CSAAGFRGYTF. DNA for the CDR3: TGCAGTGCGGCCGGGTTCCGCGGCTACACCTTC.